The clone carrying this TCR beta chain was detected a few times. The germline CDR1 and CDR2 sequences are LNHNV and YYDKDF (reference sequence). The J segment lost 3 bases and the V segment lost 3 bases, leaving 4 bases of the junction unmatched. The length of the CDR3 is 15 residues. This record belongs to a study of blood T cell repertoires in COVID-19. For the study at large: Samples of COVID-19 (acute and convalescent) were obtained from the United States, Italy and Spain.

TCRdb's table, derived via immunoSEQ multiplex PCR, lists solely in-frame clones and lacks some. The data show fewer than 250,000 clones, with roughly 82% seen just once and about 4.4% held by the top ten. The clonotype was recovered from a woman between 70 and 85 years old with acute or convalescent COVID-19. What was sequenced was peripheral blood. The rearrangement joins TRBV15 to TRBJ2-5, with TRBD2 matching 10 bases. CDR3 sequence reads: CATSRSLAGEETQYF. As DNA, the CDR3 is TGTGCCACCAGCAGGTCCCTAGCGGGGGAAGAGACCCAGTACTTC.